This entry is about one T cell receptor beta chain. The clone's antigen remains unknown. No much larger clonotype is one base removed from it; base qualities were not supplied. These data are taken from a study of radiation and T cells in renal cell carcinoma (dated by TCRdb to between 2020 and 2021). Some background on the complete study: Samples came from a clinical trial, in which primary renal cell carcinomas received 15 Gy stereotactic body radiation therapy followed by nephrectomy 4 weeks later. In total, roughly 52 samples, comprising 25 or so tumors and roughly 27 peripheral blood samples, were subjected to TCR beta sequencing. A total of 3.5 million to 4.5 million unique CDR3 nucleotide sequences, encoding fewer than 3,000,000 unique CDR3 amino acid sequences, were found across all 50 or so samples. On the study overall, not on this receptor specifically: Tracking of blood repertoire dynamics stopped at three to five weeks after treatment, with no follow-up past that point. Because pretreatment tumor biopsies were not available, the study could not determine whether clonotypes were already present within the tumor at baseline. Top tumor clonotypes rose in blood from baseline to 2 weeks post-radiation, then contracted by 4 weeks, suggesting transient expansion of tumor-resident clones. Effects of radiation dose or scheduling on the TCR repertoire could not be addressed with the single-armed trial design.

Explained via the paper, the time point label denotes: blood 2 weeks post-SBRT. What the treatment or condition label conveys for this sample: 15 Gy SBRT to primary tumor, nephrectomy 4 weeks later. To follow tumor-enriched clonotypes, serial peripheral blood was collected from radiation-treated patients at baseline and at 2 weeks and 4 weeks after SBRT. Every patient's renal cell carcinoma showed clear cell pathology. Genomic DNA for TCR sequencing was prepared using the QIAamp DNA Blood Mini Kit (Qiagen). Only samples passing all quality control checks were included in the analyses. The immunoSEQ kit was used, according to the manufacturer's recommendations, to generate TCR beta libraries from genomic DNA. For library preparation, a first multiplex PCR was performed with proprietary primers, followed by a second PCR in which unique barcodes were added, and bead cleanups were performed after each round. Each sample batch included a kit-provided positive control reaction and a negative control reaction. The final libraries were assessed on an Agilent 4200 TapeStation D1000 ScreenTape, pooled by volume, and quantified by qPCR. An Illumina NextSeq500 fitted with a MidOutput 150-cycle cartridge performed the sequencing, running 156 Read1 cycles and 15 Index1 cycles with the kit's custom primers. The pooled library was loaded at 0.8 to 1 pM, with an approximately 20% PhiX control spiked in. The study's processing was this. Vendor-processed data were analyzed in R, with a clonotype defined as all T cells sharing the same CDR3 nucleotide sequence. In the clone abundance analyses, frequencies in each sample were normalized to that sample's 10,000 most abundant clones. Public T cell clones, which averaged fewer than five per sample, were removed prior to analysis. A difference in abundance of at least 32-fold between compartments was used to define tumor-enriched and baseline blood-enriched clonotypes. A beta-binomial differential abundance model was used to identify clonotypes that expanded or contracted between blood time points. The Baroni-Urbani and Buser coefficient was used to measure tumor-blood repertoire similarity, and groups were compared with two-tailed Wilcoxon tests in R. TCRdb retrieved this table from immuneACCESS and kept in-frame rearrangements only. Not all clones are present; in checked studies, unresolved V genes account for under half, and no reason is known for the remainder. The V and J calls and the clone size are those of that table, but D and trimming were determined from the DNA. Within this sample are tens of thousands of clones, with 80% of them counted one time only. Around 28% of the sample belongs to the ten largest clones.

The CDR3 measures 14 amino acids from cysteine to phenylalanine. Only the CDR3 portion is preserved as DNA: 42 bases, with reading frame beginning at the first base. The germline V gene sets CDR1 to MNHNS and CDR2 to SASEGT. Ends trimmed: V by 5 bases, J by 3 bases; bases unmatched to a gene: 5. This clonotype was obtained from a woman aged 70-85 years with renal cell carcinoma. This chain is built from TRBV6-1 and TRBJ1-1; 8 bases in the junction line up with TRBD1. This sample comprised blood, obtained from a patient whose treatment included radiotherapy and nephrectomy. The base sequence is TGTGCCAGCAGTAAACAGGGGGGAGACACTGAAGCTTTCTTT. Its translation is CASSKQGGDTEAFF.